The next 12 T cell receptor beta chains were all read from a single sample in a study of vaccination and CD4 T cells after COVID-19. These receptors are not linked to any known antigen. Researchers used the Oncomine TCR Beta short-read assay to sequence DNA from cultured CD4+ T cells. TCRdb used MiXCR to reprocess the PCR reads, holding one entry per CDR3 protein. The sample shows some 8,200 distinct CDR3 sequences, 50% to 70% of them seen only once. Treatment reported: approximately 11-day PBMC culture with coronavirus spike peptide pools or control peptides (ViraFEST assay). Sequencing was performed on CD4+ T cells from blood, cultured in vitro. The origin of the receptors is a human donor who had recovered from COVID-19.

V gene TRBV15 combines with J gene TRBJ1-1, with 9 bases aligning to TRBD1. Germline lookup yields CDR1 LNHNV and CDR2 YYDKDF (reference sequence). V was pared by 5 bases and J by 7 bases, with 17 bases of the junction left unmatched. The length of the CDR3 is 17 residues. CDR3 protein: CATSSWTGTGIFIEAFF. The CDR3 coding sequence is TGTGCCACCAGCTCCTGGACAGGGACAGGGATATTCATTGAAGCTTTCTTT.

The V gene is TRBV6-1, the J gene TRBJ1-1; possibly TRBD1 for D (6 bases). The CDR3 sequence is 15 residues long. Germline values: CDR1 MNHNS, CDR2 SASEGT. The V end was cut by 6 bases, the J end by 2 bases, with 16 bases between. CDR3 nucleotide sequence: TGTGCCAGCAGAGCCCTCCTGGGGGCCAACACTGAAGCTTTCTTT. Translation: CASRALLGANTEAFF.

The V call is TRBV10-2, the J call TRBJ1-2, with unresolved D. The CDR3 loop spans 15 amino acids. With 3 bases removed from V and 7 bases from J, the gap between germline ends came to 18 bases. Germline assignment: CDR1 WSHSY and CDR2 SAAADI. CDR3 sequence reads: CASSEGASFVGGYTF. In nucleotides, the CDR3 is TGCGCCAGCAGTGAAGGCGCATCTTTTGTCGGTGGCTACACCTTC.

This chain's CDR3 is CASGSSGAGQETQYF. CDR3 DNA: TGTGCCAGCGGTAGCTCGGGGGCGGGGCAAGAGACCCAGTACTTC. The chain uses TRBV6-1 and TRBJ2-5; the D gene could be TRBD1 or TRBD2 (6 bases each). Per the germline V gene, CDR1 is MNHNS and CDR2 is SASEGT. The CDR3 is 15 amino acids. Trimming took off 8 bases at V and 2 bases at J, with 18 bases between the two ends.

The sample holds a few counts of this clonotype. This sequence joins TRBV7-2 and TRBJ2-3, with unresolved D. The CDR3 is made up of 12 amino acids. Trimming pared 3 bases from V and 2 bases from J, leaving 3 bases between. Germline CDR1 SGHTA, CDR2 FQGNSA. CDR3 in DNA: TGTGCCAGCAGCTTCTACACAGATACGCAGTATTTT. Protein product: CASSFYTDTQYF.

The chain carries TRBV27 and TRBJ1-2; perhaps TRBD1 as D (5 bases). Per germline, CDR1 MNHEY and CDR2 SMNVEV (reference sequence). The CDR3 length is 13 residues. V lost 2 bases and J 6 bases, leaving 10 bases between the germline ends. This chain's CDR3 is CASSLGQGNGYTF. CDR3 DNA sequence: TGTGCCAGCAGTTTAGGTCAGGGAAATGGCTACACCTTC.

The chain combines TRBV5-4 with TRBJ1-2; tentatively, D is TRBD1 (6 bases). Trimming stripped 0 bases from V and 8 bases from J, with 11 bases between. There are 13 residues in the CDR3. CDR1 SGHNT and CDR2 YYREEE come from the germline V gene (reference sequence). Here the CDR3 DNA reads TGTGCCAGCAGCTTGGCGGGGGCGCGAGGCTACACCTTC. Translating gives CASSLAGARGYTF.

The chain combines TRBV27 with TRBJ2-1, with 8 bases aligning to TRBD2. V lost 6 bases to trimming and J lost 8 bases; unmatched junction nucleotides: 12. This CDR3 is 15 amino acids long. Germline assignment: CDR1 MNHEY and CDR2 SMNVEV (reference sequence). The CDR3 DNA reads TGTGCCAGCAGCTCCGGGACTAGAAACCCCTATGAGCAGTTCTTC. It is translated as CASSSGTRNPYEQFF.

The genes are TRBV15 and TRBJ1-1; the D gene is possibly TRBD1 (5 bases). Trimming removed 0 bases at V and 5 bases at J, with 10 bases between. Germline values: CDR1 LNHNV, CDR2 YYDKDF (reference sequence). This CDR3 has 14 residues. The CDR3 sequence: CATSRDLGGTEAFF. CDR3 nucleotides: TGTGCCACCAGCAGAGATTTGGGGGGGACTGAAGCTTTCTTT.

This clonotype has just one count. CDR3 in DNA: TGCGCCAGCAGGACTCAGGAGAATCAGCCCCAGCATTTT. This encodes CASRTQENQPQHF. The chain is built from TRBV10-2 and TRBJ1-5; D gene ambiguous. The CDR3 runs to 13 residues. CDR1 WSHSY and CDR2 SAAADI come from the germline V gene. V dropped 6 bases and J dropped 4 bases, with 10 bases sitting between them.

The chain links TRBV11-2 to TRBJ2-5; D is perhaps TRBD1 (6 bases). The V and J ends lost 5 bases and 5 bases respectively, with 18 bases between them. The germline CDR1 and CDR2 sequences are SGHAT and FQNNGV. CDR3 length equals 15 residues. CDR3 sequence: CASSIQGFQGETQYF. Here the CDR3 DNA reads TGTGCCAGCAGCATACAGGGTTTTCAAGGGGAGACCCAGTACTTC. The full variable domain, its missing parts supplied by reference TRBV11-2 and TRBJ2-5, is EAGVAQSPRYKIIEKRQSVAFWCNPISGHATLYWYQQILGQGPKLLIQFQNNGVVDDSQLPKDRFSAERLKGVDSTLKIQPAKLEDSAVYLCASSIQGFQGETQYFGPGTRLLVL.

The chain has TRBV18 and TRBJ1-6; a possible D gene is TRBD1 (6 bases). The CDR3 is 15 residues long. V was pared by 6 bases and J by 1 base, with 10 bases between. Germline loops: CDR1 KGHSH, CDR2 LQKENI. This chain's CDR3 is CASSPGQSYNSPLHF. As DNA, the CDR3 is TGTGCCAGCTCCCCCGGACAGTCCTATAATTCACCCCTCCACTTT.